The 32 T cell receptor beta chains presented below share a single source sample, sequenced in a study of CD8 T cells in ankylosing spondylitis. TCRdb re-called the 5' RACE reads through MiXCR, storing one row per CDR3 protein. This sample has around 890,000 distinct CDR3 sequences, with 12% found just once. Study results and caveats: Apparently characteristic of ankylosing spondylitis blood was a TCR beta motif (eight highly homologous variants).

These receptors' antigens are unknown. What was sequenced was blood, either unsorted or a sorted T cell fraction (not recorded which). These receptors all stem from a male donor with ankylosing spondylitis.

This clonotype appeared a few times. The chain employs TRBV4-3 and TRBJ2-3, with 8 positions matching TRBD2. This CDR3 contains 16 residues. Germline V gene data show CDR1 as LGHNA and CDR2 as YSLEER. J lost 6 bases, V lost 4 bases, and 12 bases had no gene match. CDR3 sequence reads: CASSRTGTSNVDTQYF. The CDR3, as DNA: TGCGCCAGCAGCCGAACCGGGACTAGTAATGTCGATACGCAGTATTTT.

This clonotype was counted only a few times. The V gene is TRBV5-5, the J gene TRBJ2-1; possibly TRBD1 for D (7 bases). The germline V and J ends were trimmed by 1 base and 4 bases, with 21 bases remaining between them. CDR1 SGHKS and CDR2 YYEKEE come from the germline V gene (reference sequence). The CDR3 covers 18 residues. CDR3 sequence reads: CASSLRRGQAYSYNEQFF. The CDR3 nucleotides are TGTGCCAGCAGCTTGAGGAGGGGGCAGGCCTACTCATACAATGAGCAGTTCTTC.

This clonotype has ten or more counts. The chain is built from TRBV10-3 and TRBJ1-2; 10 nucleotides line up with TRBD1. The CDR3 totals 15 residues. Germline CDR1 is ENHRY and CDR2 is SYGVKD. The trim removed 3 bases at V and 3 bases at J, leaving 4 bases unmatched. The CDR3 DNA is TGTGCCATCAGTGATTCGGACAGGGGGGACTATGGCTACACCTTC. Translating gives CAISDSDRGDYGYTF.

This clonotype was detected only a few times. This rearrangement joins TRBV10-3 to TRBJ2-3, with 11 bases that match TRBD2. Losses at the gene ends were 6 bases for V and 6 bases for J; bases not matched to a gene: 2. There are 13 residues in the CDR3. CDR1 is ENHRY and CDR2 is SYGVKD in the germline V gene. CDR3: CAIRPSGGDTQYF. DNA of the CDR3: TGTGCCATCAGACCTAGCGGGGGGGATACGCAGTATTTT.

This clonotype was seen a few times. V usage is TRBV4-2 and J usage is TRBJ1-6, with D hard to call. This CDR3 spans 16 amino acids. Between the trimmed V and J ends, which lost 1 base and 0 bases, there was a span of 7 bases. CDR1 is LGHNA, CDR2 YNFKEQ, per germline. The CDR3 nucleotides read TGTGCCAGCAGCCAAGCAGCGAGCTCCTATAATTCACCCCTCCACTTT. It specifies CASSQAASSYNSPLHF.

This clonotype has ten or more counts. The chain combines TRBV6-1 with TRBJ1-5; possible D gene TRBD1, 5 bases. CDR3 length equals 15 residues. From germline, CDR1 is MNHNS and CDR2 SASEGT. V dropped 5 bases and J dropped 3 bases, with 14 bases sitting between them. CDR3 DNA sequence: TGTGCCAGCAGTCCCCAACGGGGACCCAATCAGCCCCAGCATTTT. This sequence encodes CASSPQRGPNQPQHF.

The V gene is TRBV5-1, the J gene TRBJ2-5, with TRBD2 identical over 7 bases. The germline gives CDR1 SGHRS, CDR2 YFSETQ. CDR3 length equals 16 residues. Trimming removed 1 base from V and 5 bases from J; junction bases left unmatched: 11. CDR3 residues: CASSLTGGGPWETQYF. The CDR3 nucleotides read TGCGCCAGCAGCTTGACTGGCGGGGGACCCTGGGAGACCCAGTACTTC.

This clonotype was seen more than once but under ten times. V gene TRBV20-1 combines with J gene TRBJ1-2; the D gene is possibly TRBD1 (6 bases). Trimming cost V 6 bases and J 7 bases, with 15 bases left between them. Germline lookup yields CDR1 DFQATT and CDR2 SNEGSKA (reference sequence). The CDR3 loop spans 12 amino acids. The CDR3 loop is CSAQRDNRGYTF. In DNA form, the CDR3 reads TGCAGTGCCCAGAGGGACAATCGTGGCTACACCTTC.

This rearrangement joins TRBV7-2 to TRBJ1-1, with D uncertain. The V gene's germline CDR1 is SGHTA and CDR2 FQGNSA. The V gene lost 0 bases and the J gene lost 4 bases, with 6 bases spanning the gap. The CDR3 is 13 amino acids. In DNA, the CDR3 is TGTGCCAGCAGCTTAGCCCCCATCACTGAAGCTTTCTTT. This gives the protein CASSLAPITEAFF.

The table lists this clonotype with many counts. Sequence at one end of the junction differs from germline and may be a read error. The genes are TRBV7-2 and TRBJ2-7, with D possibly TRBD2 on 6 matching bases. Germline-derived CDR1 and CDR2 are SGHTA and FQGNSA. The CDR3 is 13 amino acids. Written as DNA, the CDR3 is TGCGCCAGCAGCCACGGGACTTCCTACGAGCAGTACTTC. As protein: CASSHGTSYEQYF.

The chain links TRBV29-1 to TRBJ1-1; D unresolved. The CDR3 runs 12 residues. The V gene's germline CDR1 is SQVTM and CDR2 ANQGSEA. V lost 1 base to trimming and J lost 7 bases, with 10 bases between them. The CDR3 sequence is CSVEGGLLEAFF. CDR3 sequence (DNA): TGCAGCGTTGAAGGAGGGCTCCTTGAAGCTTTCTTT. The full variable domain, its missing parts supplied by reference TRBV29-1 and TRBJ1-1, is SAVISQKPSRDICQRGTSLTIQCQVDSQVTMMFWYRQQPGQSLTLIATANQGSEATYESGFVIDKFPISRPNLTFSTLTVSNMSPEDSSIYLCSVEGGLLEAFFGQGTRLTVV.

This clonotype showed up just a few times. This sequence joins TRBV20-1 and TRBJ2-1; D is possibly TRBD2 (6 bases). This CDR3 contains 13 residues. Trimming left V 5 bases short and J 9 bases short, with 17 bases between. Germline V gives CDR1 DFQATT, CDR2 SNEGSKA (reference sequence). Written as DNA, the CDR3 is TGCAGTGCTCCAAGAGGAGGGTACGGTGAGCAGTTCTTC. It translates to CSAPRGGYGEQFF.

This sequence joins TRBV5-1 and TRBJ2-7, with 8 positions matching TRBD1. The V segment lost 7 bases and the J segment 0 bases; nucleotides outside the gene matches: 3. This CDR3 has 13 residues. Germline V gene data show CDR1 as SGHRS and CDR2 as YFSETQ. The CDR3 bases are TGCGCCAGCGGGGGGACAGGCTCCTACGAGCAGTACTTC. Protein: CASGGTGSYEQYF.

This clonotype was recorded at least ten times. The chain couples TRBV6-6 to TRBJ2-1; D perhaps matches TRBD1 (6 bases). Germline assignment: CDR1 MNHNY and CDR2 SVGAGI (reference sequence). There are 13 residues in the CDR3. Trimming removed 6 bases from V and 3 bases from J, with 9 bases in between. CDR3 sequence reads: CASRRQDYNEQFF. The CDR3 nucleotides read TGTGCCAGCAGGCGACAGGACTACAATGAGCAGTTCTTC.

The rearrangement links TRBV10-3 to TRBJ2-2; the match to TRBD1 covers 9 bases. Unmatched junction bases numbered 13, after V lost 6 bases and J lost 5 bases. Per germline, CDR1 ENHRY and CDR2 SYGVKD. There are 17 residues in the CDR3. CDR3 in amino acids: CAISPGEGQGDTGELFF. The CDR3 region has the DNA TGTGCCATCAGCCCGGGAGAGGGACAGGGAGATACCGGGGAGCTGTTTTTT.

The chain recombines TRBV6-4 with TRBJ2-2; 9 bases are shared with TRBD1. Trimming at V came to 2 bases and at J to 4 bases, leaving 2 bases not matched to a gene. This CDR3 contains 15 residues. Germline CDR1 reads MRHNA; CDR2 reads SNTAGT. The CDR3 region is CASSDPGQGTGELFF. In DNA, the CDR3 is TGTGCCAGCAGTGACCCGGGACAGGGCACCGGGGAGCTGTTTTTT.

This clonotype was recorded a few times. V and J are TRBV6-2 or TRBV6-3 and TRBJ2-2, with D unresolved. V dropped 2 bases and J dropped 3 bases, with 10 bases sitting between them. This CDR3 contains 15 residues. Germline V gene lookup returns CDR1 MNHEY and CDR2 SVGEGT. The CDR3 sequence: CASSYVKKDTGELFF. The CDR3, as DNA: TGTGCCAGCAGTTACGTGAAAAAGGACACCGGGGAGCTGTTTTTT.

This clonotype was detected a few times. This chain uses TRBV27 with TRBJ1-2, with a tentative D call TRBD1 (5 bases). CDR3 length: 13 residues. The V gene's germline CDR1 is MNHEY and CDR2 SMNVEV (reference sequence). V lost 5 bases to trimming and J lost 8 bases, with 15 bases between them. For the CDR3, the DNA is TGTGCCAGCAGTCCGCGGGACCGGCGGGGCTACACCTTC. This codes for CASSPRDRRGYTF.

This clonotype turned up a few times. The genes are TRBV27 and TRBJ2-3; D unclear. The V end lost 7 bases, the J end lost 3 bases, and 14 bases lay between the germline ends. Germline V gives CDR1 MNHEY, CDR2 SMNVEV (reference sequence). The CDR3 runs 14 residues. CDR3 DNA sequence: TGTGCCAGCATATCAATCGGTGGTACAGATACGCAGTATTTT. Translation: CASISIGGTDTQYF.

The gene calls are TRBV20-1 and TRBJ1-5, with D possibly matching TRBD1 (5 bases). The CDR3 consists of 13 residues. Germline CDR1 and CDR2: DFQATT and SNEGSKA (reference sequence). The germline V and J ends were trimmed by 8 bases and 6 bases, with 17 bases remaining between them. Here the CDR3 reads CSSGALSGQPQHF. CDR3 sequence (DNA): TGCAGTTCTGGGGCCCTCAGTGGTCAGCCCCAGCATTTT.

This clonotype turned up a few times. CDR3 DNA: TGCAGTGCAGGACAGTCCCCCTCCAGTTATACGCAGTATTTT. Its protein product is CSAGQSPSSYTQYF. The chain joins TRBV20-1 to TRBJ2-3, with a weak D call TRBD1 (6 bases). The CDR3 is made up of 14 amino acids. V was pared by 6 bases and J by 7 bases, with 20 bases between. Germline CDR1 and CDR2: DFQATT and SNEGSKA (reference sequence).

V gene TRBV28 combines with J gene TRBJ2-7; 9 bases agree with TRBD1. The CDR3 is 15 amino acids. Germline-derived CDR1 and CDR2 are MDHEN and SYDVKM. V lost 4 bases, J lost 2 bases, and 6 bases stayed unmatched. CDR3 nucleotides: TGTGCCAGCAGTTCCGGGACAGGGAACCCCTACGAGCAGTACTTC. Its translation: CASSSGTGNPYEQYF.

This clonotype was detected only a few times. This chain links TRBV28 with TRBJ2-3, with 11 bases fitting TRBD2. Per germline, CDR1 MDHEN and CDR2 SYDVKM. The trim removed 2 bases at V and 2 bases at J, leaving 12 bases unmatched. The CDR3 consists of 19 residues. Here the CDR3 DNA reads TGTGCCAGCAGTTTAGTACTCCTCTCTAGCGGGGGGTCCACAGATACGCAGTATTTT. Its translation: CASSLVLLSSGGSTDTQYF.

This clonotype was detected only a few times. This chain connects TRBV5-1 to TRBJ1-1; no firm D call. V was pared by 3 bases and J by 2 bases, with 11 bases between. The CDR3 runs to 14 residues. Germline lookup yields CDR1 SGHRS and CDR2 YFSETQ. CDR3 in DNA: TGCGCCAGCAGCTCCGACACGGATAACACTGAAGCTTTCTTT. It specifies CASSSDTDNTEAFF. The complete variable domain, with remaining parts taken from reference TRBV5-1 and TRBJ1-1, reads KAGVTQTPRYLIKTRGQQVTLSCSPISGHRSVSWYQQTPGQGLQFLFEYFSETQRNKGNFPGRFSGRQFSNSRSEMNVSTLELGDSALYLCASSSDTDNTEAFFGQGTRLTVV.

This clonotype occurred many times. V and J are TRBV12-3 or TRBV12-4 and TRBJ1-5; D not certain. This CDR3 region has 13 residues. V lost 6 bases, J lost 2 bases, and 8 bases lay in between. CDR3 sequence: CASRRQRNQPQHF. The CDR3 DNA reads TGTGCCAGCAGGCGGCAGCGCAATCAGCCCCAGCATTTT.

This clonotype was seen only a few times. The J gene is TRBJ1-5, the V gene TRBV6-1; 7 bases are shared with TRBD1. The CDR3 is 14 amino acids. Germline assignment: CDR1 MNHNS and CDR2 SASEGT. V was clipped by 4 bases and J by 7 bases; unmatched bases: 7. CDR3 region: CASSGQGDSQPQHF. In nucleotides, the CDR3 is TGTGCCAGCAGTGGGCAGGGGGATAGCCAGCCCCAGCATTTT.

The chain links TRBV4-3 to TRBJ1-5; 8 nucleotides align to TRBD1. V was clipped by 3 bases and J by 6 bases; unmatched bases: 7. Germline-derived CDR1 and CDR2 are LGHNA and YSLEER. The CDR3 is 15 amino acids. CDR3 nucleotides: TGCGCCAGCAGCCAGGAGACAGGGGTTCCTCAGCCCCAGCATTTT. Protein product: CASSQETGVPQPQHF.

This clonotype has only a few counts. The chain links TRBV2 to TRBJ2-3, with a weak D call TRBD2 (5 bases). Germline V lookup: CDR1 SNHLY, CDR2 FYNNEI. The CDR3 loop spans 15 amino acids. Trimming took 6 bases from V and 5 from J, leaving 18 bases between them. In nucleotides, the CDR3 is TGTGCCAGCAGCGCATTTAGGAGGTTTGGAGATACGCAGTATTTT. It specifies CASSAFRRFGDTQYF.

This clonotype appeared a few times. The chain joins TRBV4-2 to TRBJ1-1; D remains ambiguous. Trimming left V 1 base short and J 5 bases short, with 8 bases between. This CDR3 is built from 13 residues. CDR1 is LGHNA, CDR2 YNFKEQ, per germline. The CDR3 protein is CASSQVRETEAFF. The CDR3 region has the DNA TGTGCCAGCAGCCAAGTGCGAGAAACTGAAGCTTTCTTT.

In this sample, this clonotype turned up a few times. The J gene is TRBJ2-7, the V gene TRBV27; perhaps TRBD2 as D (5 bases). V was pared by 3 bases and J by 0 bases, with 21 bases between. In germline, CDR1 is MNHEY, CDR2 SMNVEV (reference sequence). This CDR3 is built from 18 residues. The CDR3: CASSFRRWGATISYEQYF. The CDR3 nucleotides read TGTGCCAGCAGTTTCCGACGCTGGGGAGCCACCATCTCCTACGAGCAGTACTTC.

V and J are TRBV6-5 and TRBJ1-6, with D tentatively TRBD1 (5 bases). This CDR3 spans 15 amino acids. The V gene lost 2 bases and the J gene lost 6 bases, with 11 bases spanning the gap. The germline V gene encodes CDR1 MNHEY and CDR2 SVGAGI. CDR3 nucleotides: TGTGCCAGCAGTTACGGTCGGGGGGGTAATTCACCCCTCCACTTT. Protein sequence: CASSYGRGGNSPLHF.

This clonotype occurred many times. The chain is built from TRBV29-1 and TRBJ2-7; TRBD2 might be the D (6 bases). V was clipped by 1 base and J by 0 bases, with 19 bases between them. CDR3 length: 17 amino acids. Germline V gives CDR1 SQVTM, CDR2 ANQGSEA. This chain's CDR3 is CSVEGVIGGKSSYEQYF. CDR3 in DNA: TGCAGCGTTGAAGGGGTGATTGGCGGGAAGAGCTCCTACGAGCAGTACTTC.